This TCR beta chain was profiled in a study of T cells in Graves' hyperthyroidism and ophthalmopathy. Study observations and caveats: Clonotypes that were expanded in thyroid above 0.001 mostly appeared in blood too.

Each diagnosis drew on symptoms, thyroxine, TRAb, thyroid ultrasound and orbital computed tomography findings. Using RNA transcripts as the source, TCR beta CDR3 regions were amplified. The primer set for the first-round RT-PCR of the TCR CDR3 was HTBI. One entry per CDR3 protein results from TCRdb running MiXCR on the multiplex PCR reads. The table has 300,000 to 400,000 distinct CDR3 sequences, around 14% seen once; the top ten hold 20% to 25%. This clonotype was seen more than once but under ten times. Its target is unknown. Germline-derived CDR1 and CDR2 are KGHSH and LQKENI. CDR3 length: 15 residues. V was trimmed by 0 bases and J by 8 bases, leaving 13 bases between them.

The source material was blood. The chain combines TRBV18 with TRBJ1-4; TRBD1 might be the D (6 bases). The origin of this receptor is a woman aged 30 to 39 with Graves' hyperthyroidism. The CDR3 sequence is CASSPPGGLREKLFF. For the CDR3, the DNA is TGTGCCAGCTCACCACCGGGGGGGCTAAGAGAAAAACTGTTTTTT.